A selection of T cell receptor beta chains follows, all from one sample in a study of blood T cell repertoires in COVID-19. Sequenced by immunoSEQ multiplex PCR; TCRdb stores in-frame clones only, minus some. The sample yields hundreds of thousands of clones, around 89% seen once. The sample taken for sequencing was peripheral blood. The receptors derive from a man aged 35 to 55 with acute or convalescent COVID-19. Each CDR3 is given with its conserved first and last residue. The D gene is left open where the match is weak. Clone size is shown for a subset of rows, as once, few, many or a class of expanded clone.

TGTGCCACCAGTGAACGACAGTTCTCCTCCTACGAGCAGTACTTC CATSERQFSSYEQYF - TRBJ2-7 TRBV24-1 15 -
TGTGCCAGCAGCTCCGGACAGCCCGGGGTATATGGCTACACCTTC CASSSGQPGVYGYTF - TRBJ1-2 TRBV11-2 15 -
TGTGCCAGCAGCCTCGGCTGGTGGGCTTCTGGAAACACCATATATTTT CASSLGWWASGNTIYF - TRBJ1-3 TRBV3-1/TRBV3-2 16 -
TGTGCCAGCAGCTTGGGCGGGAGAGAGGATACGCAGTATTTT CASSLGGREDTQYF TRBD2 TRBJ2-3 TRBV5-4 14 -
TGTGCCAGCAGCTCTCGGACAGGGGACGAGCAGTACTTC CASSSRTGDEQYF TRBD1 TRBJ2-7 TRBV11-2 13 -
TGCGCCAGCAGCCAACCAGAGCGAAACACCGGGGAGCTGTTTTTT CASSQPERNTGELFF - TRBJ2-2 TRBV4-1 15 once
TGTGCCGCACTCACGGCGGGGACCGACTATGGCTACACCTTC CAALTAGTDYGYTF - TRBJ1-2 TRBV6-1 14 -
TGTGCCAGCAGTGACTCGGCGGGACAGGGAAATGAAGCTTTCTTT CASSDSAGQGNEAFF TRBD1 TRBJ1-1 TRBV6-4 15 -
TGTGCCAGCAGCTTGGTTCGGGGGTCGAAAATCCTTTGGCACGAGCAGTACTTC CASSLVRGSKILWHEQYF - TRBJ2-7 TRBV5-6 18 once
TGTGCCAGCAGCCGCGTGTGGGCTAGCGGGGAGGCAGATACGCAGTATTTT CASSRVWASGEADTQYF TRBD2 TRBJ2-3 TRBV7-2 17 -
TGTGCCAGTAGCCGGACAGGGGGCTGGGTTGAAGCTTTCTTT CASSRTGGWVEAFF TRBD1 TRBJ1-1 TRBV19 14 -
TGTGCCAGCAGCCGCGGGACAGTTTACACAGATACGCAGTATTTT CASSRGTVYTDTQYF - TRBJ2-3 TRBV6-5 15 -
TGTGCCAGCAGTGGAGCGGGGGGGGTGGATACGCAGTATTTT CASSGAGGVDTQYF TRBD2 TRBJ2-3 TRBV6-1 14 -
TGTGCCAGCAGCTTGGCAGCGGTCACCGATACGCAGTATTTT CASSLAAVTDTQYF - TRBJ2-3 TRBV5-6 14 -
TGTGCCAGCAGTGAAAGGTCTAGTCCCAGGGAGCTGTTTTTT CASSERSSPRELFF - TRBJ2-2 TRBV2 14 -
TGTGCCAGCAGCTCTGTCCTGGGGGGGCGATCACCCCTCCACTTT CASSSVLGGRSPLHF - TRBJ1-6 TRBV7-6 15 -
TGTGCCAGCAGCCCCTGGCGGGGGGTAGAGCAGTTCTTC CASSPWRGVEQFF TRBD2 TRBJ2-1 TRBV7-2 13 -
TGTGCCAGCAGTCTACAGGGCAAGGCTTTCTTT CASSLQGKAFF - TRBJ1-1 TRBV6-5 11 once
TGCGCCAGCAGCTTGGAGGGCGGGTCCTACGAGCAGTACTTC CASSLEGGSYEQYF - TRBJ2-7 TRBV5-1 14 -
TGTGCCAGCAGCTTGGGGACAGGGGGTTCACCCCTCCACTTT CASSLGTGGSPLHF TRBD1 TRBJ1-6 TRBV7-2 14 -
TGTGCCAGCAGCCCAGGCAGGGGAAATGAGTACGAGCAGTACTTC CASSPGRGNEYEQYF - TRBJ2-7 TRBV3-1/TRBV3-2 15 -
TGTGCCAGCAGTGTGAGCTCTGGAAACACCATATATTTT CASSVSSGNTIYF - TRBJ1-3 TRBV2 13 -
TGTGCCAGCAGCCCCGGACTAGCGGGGGGCTATGAGCAGTTCTTC CASSPGLAGGYEQFF TRBD2 TRBJ2-1 TRBV7-8 15 -
TGCAGCGTCCGGGACACCGGAGGAGGAACTGAAGCTTTCTTT CSVRDTGGGTEAFF - TRBJ1-1 TRBV29-1 14 once
TGTGCCAGCAAGGGGCGACTAGCGGGGGACCAAGAGACCCAGTACTTC CASKGRLAGDQETQYF TRBD2 TRBJ2-5 TRBV2 16 -
TGCGCCAGCAGCTTGGACAGGGATGATTCACCCCTCCACTTT CASSLDRDDSPLHF - TRBJ1-6 TRBV5-1 14 once
TGCGCCAGCAGTGAGCCCCTAGGAGACTCCTATAGCAATCAGCCCCAGCATTTT CASSEPLGDSYSNQPQHF - TRBJ1-5 TRBV10-1 18 once
TGTGCCAGCTCAAACCCCCGGGCAGGGACTCACGAGCAGTACTTC CASSNPRAGTHEQYF - TRBJ2-7 TRBV6-5 15 -
TGCGCCAGCAGTTCCGGGACAGGGTACGTGGGCTACACCTTC CASSSGTGYVGYTF TRBD1 TRBJ1-2 TRBV5-1 14 few
TGCAGCGTTGTTGACAGGGGGCGCGGTTCTGGGGCCAACGTCCTGACTTTC CSVVDRGRGSGANVLTF TRBD1 TRBJ2-6 TRBV29-1 17 once
TGTGCCAGTAGTATACGTCGACATCAGGGACTCCAGTACTTC CASSIRRHQGLQYF - TRBJ2-7 TRBV19 14 -
TGTGCCAGCAAGACCGGGACTACCAAGTGGAATGAGCAGTTCTTC CASKTGTTKWNEQFF TRBD2 TRBJ2-1 TRBV6-5 15 -
TGCGCCAGCTATTTCATTGGGACGGAGGGTGAAAAACTGTTTTTT CASYFIGTEGEKLFF - TRBJ1-4 TRBV5-1 15 few